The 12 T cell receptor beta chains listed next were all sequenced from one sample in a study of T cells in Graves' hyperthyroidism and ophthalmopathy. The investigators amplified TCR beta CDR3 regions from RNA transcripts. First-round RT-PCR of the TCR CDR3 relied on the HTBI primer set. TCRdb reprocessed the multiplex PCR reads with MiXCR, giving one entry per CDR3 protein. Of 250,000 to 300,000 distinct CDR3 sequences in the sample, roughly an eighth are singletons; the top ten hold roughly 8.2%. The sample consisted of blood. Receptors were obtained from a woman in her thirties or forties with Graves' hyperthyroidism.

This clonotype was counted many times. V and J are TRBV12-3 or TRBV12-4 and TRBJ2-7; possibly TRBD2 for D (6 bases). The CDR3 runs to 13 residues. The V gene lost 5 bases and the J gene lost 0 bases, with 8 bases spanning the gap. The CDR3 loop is CASSLGSSYEQYF. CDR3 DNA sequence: TGTGCCAGCAGTCTCGGGAGCTCCTACGAGCAGTACTTC.

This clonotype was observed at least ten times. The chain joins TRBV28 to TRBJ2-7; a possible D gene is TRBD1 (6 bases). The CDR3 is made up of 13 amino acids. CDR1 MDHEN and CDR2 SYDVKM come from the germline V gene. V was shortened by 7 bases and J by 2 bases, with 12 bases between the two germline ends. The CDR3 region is CASIPGQTYEQYF. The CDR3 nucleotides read TGTGCCAGCATCCCCGGACAGACCTACGAGCAGTACTTC.

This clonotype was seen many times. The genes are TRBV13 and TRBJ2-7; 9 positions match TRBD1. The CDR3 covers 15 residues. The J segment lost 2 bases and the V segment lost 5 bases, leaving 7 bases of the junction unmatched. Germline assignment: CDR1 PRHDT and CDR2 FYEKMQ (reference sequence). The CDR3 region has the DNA TGTGCCAGCAGCCCCCCGGACAGGGGAGCCTACGAGCAGTACTTC. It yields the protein CASSPPDRGAYEQYF.

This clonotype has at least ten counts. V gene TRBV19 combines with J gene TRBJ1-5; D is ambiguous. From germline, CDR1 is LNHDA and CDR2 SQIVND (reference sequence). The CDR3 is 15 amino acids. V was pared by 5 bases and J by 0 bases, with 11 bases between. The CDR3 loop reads CASSDSWGSNQPQHF. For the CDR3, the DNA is TGTGCCAGTAGTGATAGCTGGGGTAGCAATCAGCCCCAGCATTTT.

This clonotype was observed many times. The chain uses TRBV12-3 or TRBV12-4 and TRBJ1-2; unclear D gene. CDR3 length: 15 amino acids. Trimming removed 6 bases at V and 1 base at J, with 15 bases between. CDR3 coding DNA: TGTGCCAGCAGCCAAGGGTCATGGGTTAACTATGGCTACACCTTC. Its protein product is CASSQGSWVNYGYTF.

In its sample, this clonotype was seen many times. CDR3 sequence reads: CASSPLVTPARETQYF. DNA for the CDR3: TGTGCCAGCTCACCACTCGTGACTCCAGCTCGAGAGACCCAGTACTTC. The V call is TRBV18, the J call TRBJ2-5; D not certain. The germline V gene has CDR1 KGHSH and CDR2 LQKENI. This CDR3 region has 16 residues. V lost 1 base, J lost 4 bases, and 16 bases lay in between. The full variable domain, with the rest looked up from reference TRBV18 and TRBJ2-5, is NAGVMQNPRHLVRRRGQEARLRCSPMKGHSHVYWYRQLPEEGLKFMVYLQKENIIDESGMPKERFSAEFPKEGPSILRIQQVVRGDSAAYFCASSPLVTPARETQYFGPGTRLLVL.

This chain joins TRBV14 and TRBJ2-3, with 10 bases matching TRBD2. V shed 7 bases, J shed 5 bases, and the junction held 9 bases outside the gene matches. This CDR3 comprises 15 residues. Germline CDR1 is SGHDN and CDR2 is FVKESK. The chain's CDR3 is CASNGLADDRDTQYF. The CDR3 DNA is TGTGCCAGCAACGGACTAGCGGACGACCGAGATACGCAGTATTTT.

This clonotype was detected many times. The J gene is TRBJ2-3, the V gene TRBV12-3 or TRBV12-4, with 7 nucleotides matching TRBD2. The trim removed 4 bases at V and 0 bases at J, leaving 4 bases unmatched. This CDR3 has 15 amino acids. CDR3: CASSYSGSSTDTQYF. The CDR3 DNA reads TGTGCCAGCAGTTATAGCGGGTCTAGCACAGATACGCAGTATTTT.

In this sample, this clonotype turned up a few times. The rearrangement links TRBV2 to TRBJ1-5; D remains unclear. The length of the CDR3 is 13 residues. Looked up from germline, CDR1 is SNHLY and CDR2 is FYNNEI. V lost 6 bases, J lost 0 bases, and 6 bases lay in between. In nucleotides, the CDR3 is TGTGCCAGCAGGGCCGGTAGCAATCAGCCCCAGCATTTT. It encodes CASRAGSNQPQHF.

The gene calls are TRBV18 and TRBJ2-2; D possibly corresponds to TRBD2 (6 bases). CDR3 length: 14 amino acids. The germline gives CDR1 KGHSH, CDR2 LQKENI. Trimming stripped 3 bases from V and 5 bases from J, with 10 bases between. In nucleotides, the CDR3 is TGTGCCAGCTCACCGGGGGGTGAGACCGGGGAGCTGTTTTTT. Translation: CASSPGGETGELFF.

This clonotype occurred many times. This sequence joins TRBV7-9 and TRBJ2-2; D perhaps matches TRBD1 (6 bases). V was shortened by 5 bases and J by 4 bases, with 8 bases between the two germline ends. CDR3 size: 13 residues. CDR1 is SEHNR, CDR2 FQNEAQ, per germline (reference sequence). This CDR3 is CASSVQGTGELFF. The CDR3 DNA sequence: TGTGCCAGCAGCGTACAGGGCACCGGGGAGCTGTTTTTT.

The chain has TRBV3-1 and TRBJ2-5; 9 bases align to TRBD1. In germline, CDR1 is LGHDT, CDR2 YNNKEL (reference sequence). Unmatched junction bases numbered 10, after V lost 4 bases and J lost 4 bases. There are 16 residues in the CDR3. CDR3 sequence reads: CASSPGTGMSGETQYF. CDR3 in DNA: TGTGCCAGCAGCCCCGGGACAGGGATGTCCGGAGAGACCCAGTACTTC.